This entry features one T cell receptor beta chain sequence. Its cognate antigen is unknown. This entry is derived from a study of shared clonotypes between healthy human individuals. Findings and limits, study-wide: Researchers found naive subsets generally carried larger estimated richness than memory subsets. Clonotype sharing across several donors was observed for roughly 5% of naive CD4 clonotypes. Non-shared clonotypes were found to have lower generation probabilities than the clonotypes that were shared by all four of the sorted-subset donors.

For sorted subsets, 150 to 200 ng DNA per replicate equaled 30,000 or so T cell genomes. Libraries were prepared by immunoSEQ multiplex PCR; TCRdb keeps only in-frame clonotypes and omits some of them. The repertoire holds about 980,000 clones, with approximately 80% as singletons. The sequence came from a young man in good health. Sequenced sample: memory CD4+ T cells sorted from blood. Subset specified: CD45RA-negative fraction.

CDR3 nucleotides: TGTGCCAGCAGCTTGGTAAGGGGGACCAATTCCTACGAGCAGTACTTC. Translating gives CASSLVRGTNSYEQYF. This chain links TRBV5-4 with TRBJ2-7, with D possibly matching TRBD1 (6 bases). The CDR3 runs 16 residues. The V gene lost 0 bases and the J gene lost 1 base, with 14 bases spanning the gap. Germline CDR1 and CDR2: SGHNT and YYREEE (reference sequence). The full variable domain, in which reference TRBV5-4 and TRBJ2-7 provide the parts outside the CDR3, is ETGVTQSPTHLIKTRGQQVTLRCSSQSGHNTVSWYQQALGQGPQFIFQYYREEENGRGNFPPRFSGLQFPNYSSELNVNALELDDSALYLCASSLVRGTNSYEQYFGPGTRLTVT.